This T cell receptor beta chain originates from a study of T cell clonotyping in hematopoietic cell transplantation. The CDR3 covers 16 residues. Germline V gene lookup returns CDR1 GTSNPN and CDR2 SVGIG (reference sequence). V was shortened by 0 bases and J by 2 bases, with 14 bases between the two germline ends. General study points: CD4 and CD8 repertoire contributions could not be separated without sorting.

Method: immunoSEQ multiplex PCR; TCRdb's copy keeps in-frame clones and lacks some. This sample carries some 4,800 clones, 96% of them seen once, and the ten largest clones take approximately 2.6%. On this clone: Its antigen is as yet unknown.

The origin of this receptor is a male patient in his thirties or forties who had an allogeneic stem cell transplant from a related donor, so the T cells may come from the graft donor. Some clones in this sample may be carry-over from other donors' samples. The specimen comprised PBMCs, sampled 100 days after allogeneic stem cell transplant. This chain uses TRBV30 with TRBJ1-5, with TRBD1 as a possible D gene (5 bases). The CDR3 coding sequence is TGTGCCTGGAGTGTATTCCAGGGTTCTGGCAATCAGCCCCAGCATTTT. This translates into CAWSVFQGSGNQPQHF.